This T cell receptor (beta chain) was retrieved from a study of cytomegalovirus exposure and HLA in healthy donors (dated by TCRdb to about 2017). A note on the overall study: An earlier analysis of roughly 500 of the donors reported about 250 Gb of sequence data and about 100 million unique TCR beta sequences from 150 million to 200 million T cells. Roughly 320 gigabases of sequencing data and around 80 million unique TCR sequences made up an early release that covered several hundred HLA-typed donors. Of the roughly 400 genotyped donors, about 80% fell in the genetic ancestry cluster associated with self-reported Caucasian donors. The study aimed to test whether signatures of past pathogen exposure could be identified by cataloging public T cell receptors. Using immunosequencing, the study profiled T cell repertoires from roughly 650 subjects and related those repertoires to cytomegalovirus serostatus. Besides the first cohort of roughly 640 subjects, a separate validation cohort made up of 120 different subjects was used. High-throughput TCR immunosequencing, statistical association of individual TCRs with disease status, and machine learning were combined to predict cytomegalovirus infection status. To study patterns of TCR occurrence, a later analysis re-analyzed previously published TCR beta repertoires from around 670 donors and added high-resolution HLA genotyping. Rather than using new phenotypic data, the later analysis identified candidate immune exposures from TCR beta sequences and from how often those sequences occurred across donors. An earlier analysis of some 500 of the donors used high-throughput TCR beta sequencing to judge whether each TCR beta V gene segment behaved as functional or pseudogenic. Donor age, sex, ethnicity and CMV serostatus were compiled together with the repertoire data. In a later genetic analysis, genome-wide SNP genotypes for about three fifths of the roughly 670 donors were used, and that subset was treated as a discovery cohort. All discovery cohort repertoires had been generated on a single sequencing platform. Class I and class II HLA loci were covered by the typing at four-digit resolution. The number of donors typed differed by locus, with about 629-630 for A, B, C, DRB1 and DQB1, around 500 for DQA1, over 600 for DPA1, and some 450 for DPB1. Because of strong linkage in the cohort, a few DR-DQ haplotypes were treated as single units for association and clustering. On average, roughly 240,000 unique TCR beta nucleotide sequences were sequenced per donor among 300 to 500 genotyped donors of the cohort, with roughly 19% of those sequences being non-productive.

General study outcomes and caveats: In a later analysis, TCR association rates were found to vary across HLA loci, with the most associated TCRs seen for DRB1 alleles and the fewest for HLA-C alleles. Strong co-occurrence of HLA alleles, especially DR and DQ, made assigning TCR associations to individual alleles difficult. Cytomegalovirus status was reported to be diagnosed by the classifier with high specificity and sensitivity in both the original and validation cohorts. According to a later genetic analysis, donors in an Asian-associated ancestry cluster had fewer N-insertions in productive TCRs than the approximately 650-donor mean. The study gave a list of about 150 TCR beta chains associated with cytomegalovirus. In a later analysis, HLA-associated TCR beta chains showed more clonal expansion and lower generation probabilities than non-associated chains that were equally common. According to the authors, the approach could potentially be generalized to other disease states and immunological phenotypes. A group of highly shared sequence variants was considered likely to be a technical artifact of the sequencing pipeline. Only TCR beta chains were sequenced in this cohort, and the absence of alpha or paired-chain data limited detectable features. A later analysis reported that several top co-occurrence clusters appeared linked to parvovirus B19, influenza, CMV and Epstein-Barr virus. In vitro tests confirmed that a few of the cytomegalovirus-associated TCR beta chains recognize cytomegalovirus antigens. A later analysis associated roughly 17,000 TCR beta sequences with specific HLA alleles at a false discovery rate of 0.05. Because some donors lacked HLA typing at each locus, the association tests relied only on the typed subset. A further reported finding was that TCR beta sequences accurately predicted the HLA-A and HLA-B alleles for most subjects in the first cohort. Linkage disequilibrium might explain the correlated functional status among segregating V segments, but an unknown experimental factor could not be excluded. A later analysis found that most CMV-associated TCR beta chains appeared HLA-restricted, with HLA associations seemingly driven largely by CMV exposure. The only immune exposure information available for the cohort was CMV serostatus. Across donors, most TCR sequences were observed very rarely, whereas some public TCRs were present in many individuals. Roughly uniform sequencing depth across donors was assumed in presence/absence analyses, although this assumption may not hold. In an earlier analysis of roughly 560 of the donors, most TCR beta V segments were observed in productive rearrangements about 87% or about 30% of the time, broadly matching IMGT annotations. V-gene and J-gene trimming of TCR beta chains was associated with a missense DCLRE1C variant in a later genetic analysis, and the association was replicated in an independent cohort. Because counts were too low, fewer than 20 rarely observed V segments, including chromosome 9 orphons, were excluded from the earlier analysis of about 500 of the donors.

The library was produced with the immunoSEQ multiplex PCR assay. For the multiplex PCR, a mixture combining 60 forward primers for TCR Vbeta segments and 13 reverse primers for TCR Jbeta segments was used. A multiplex PCR assay on genomic DNA amplified the CDR3 region of rearranged TCR beta genes. Amplified TCR beta libraries were sequenced as 87-base-pair reads on the Illumina HiSeq System. The published analysis was carried out like this. A later analysis tallied about 77 million unique TCR beta chains across the 666 repertoires, and approximately 12 million of those chains were shared by two or more donors. Raw reads were error-corrected and collapsed into unique sequences by a nearest-neighbor algorithm in which closely related sequences were merged to remove PCR and sequencing errors. V, D and J gene segments were assigned by aligning CDR3 sequences to IMGT reference sequences. For a sequence to be retained, a match of at least six nucleotides was required to both a V gene segment and a J gene segment. A rearrangement counted as productive if the CDR3 had no stop codons and remained in frame with V and J, and every other rearrangement counted as non-productive. CDR3 was defined by IMGT convention, running from the second conserved V-encoded cysteine to the conserved J-encoded phenylalanine. The earlier analysis of about 590 of the donors excluded sequences that lacked an unambiguous match to a single V gene segment. An earlier analysis of fewer than 750 of the donors called V segments functional above 56.7% productive rearrangements and segregating when the between-donor standard deviation exceeded 5%. A statistical classification framework was built for diagnosing cytomegalovirus status from the catalog of TCR beta chain sequences. In a later analysis, TCR nucleotide sequences were compared against IMGT/GENE-DB human TR gene sequences so that V and J genes could be assigned. A later analysis assigned CDR3 sequences and most-parsimonious VDJ recombination scenarios with the TCRdist pipeline. A later analysis defined each TCR beta chain by its CDR3 amino acid sequence plus V-gene family, and excluded reads lacking a unique V-gene family. In a later analysis, 450 to 600 highly shared, low-generation-probability nucleotide sequences were removed to address suspected cross-contamination and a sequencing artifact. In a later analysis, a clonal expansion index for each public chain was calculated from normalized within-repertoire ranks of inferred template counts. A later analysis computed generation probabilities with a VDJ recombination model fitted to out-of-frame rearrangements, and checked the results against IGoR. In a later analysis, TCR-TCR, TCR-HLA and TCR-CMV co-occurrence was scored with hypergeometric tests, and a repertoire-size bias correction was applied to TCR pairs. False discovery rates were estimated in a later analysis by permuting HLA or CMV assignments 20 times. In a later analysis, co-occurring TCRs were grouped with DBSCAN, and TCRdist sequence similarity was added when clustering was performed within HLA-allele-positive subsets. For co-occurrence clustering, repertoires with fewer than 30,000 or more than 120,000 public chains were excluded, along with roughly 5 repertoires with anomalous nucleotide sharing. TCRdb took this table from immuneACCESS and kept in-frame rearrangements with V and J called. Such tables lack part of the clones; where checked against another copy, unresolved V genes explain under half of the gap, and the rest is unexplained. For V, J and clone size, that table is used; D and trimming come from the DNA. Across this sample there are 150,000 to 200,000 clones, with 75% seen only once. About 3% of the sample belongs to the ten largest clones.

The cohort was made up of several hundred healthy bone marrow donors. At the time of sampling, all cohort members were nominally healthy, though unrecorded immune exposures were likely present. The donor tested CMV seropositive and was one of the 289 seropositive cohort members. A peripheral blood sample was provided by each donor, and peripheral blood mononuclear cells were used for TCR beta sequencing. Genomic DNA extraction from the blood cell samples was performed with the Qiagen DNeasy Blood Extraction Kit. This clone was seen only once. Its binding antigen is unknown. No base quality values were provided; no much bigger clone lies one nucleotide off. Sequences were obtained from PBMCs. This TCR derives from a woman between 50 and 59 years old in good health and CMV-seropositive.

The CDR3 amino acid sequence is: CASSLGVDTEAFF. The nucleotide sequence reads as follows: TGTGCCAGCAGTCTCGGAGTGGACACTGAAGCTTTCTTT. The chain couples TRBV6-5 to TRBJ1-1; the D gene identity is not certain. The CDR3 spans 13 residues, from the cysteine through the phenylalanine. This entry keeps only the CDR3 DNA: 39 bases, framed from base 1. V was cut back by 5 bases and J by 3 bases, leaving a gap of 10 bases between them. The germline V gene provides CDR1 MNHEY and CDR2 SVGAGI.